A selection of T cell receptor beta chains follows, all from one sample in a study of beta chain features in type 1 diabetes. Repertoires were generated with immunoSEQ multiplex PCR, while TCRdb's copy carries only in-frame clones and drops some. The sample lists 120,000 or so clones, 15% to 20% occurring once. Sequenced sample: central memory CD4+ T cells from blood. Receptors originate from a man aged 25 to 40 with type 1 diabetes. Both conserved end residues are part of each CDR3. D genes are given only for firm matches. Clone size is shown for a subset of rows, as once, few, many or a class of expanded clone.

cdr3_length clone_size j_call d_call v_call cdr3_aa cdr3_nt
15 many TRBJ1-6 - TRBV27 CASSYYRENNSPLHF TGTGCCAGCAGCTATTACAGGGAAAATAATTCACCCCTCCACTTT
16 few TRBJ2-3 TRBD1 TRBV5-8 CASSLGGQGATDTQYF TGTGCCAGCAGCTTGGGGGGACAGGGAGCCACAGATACGCAGTATTTT
14 - TRBJ2-3 TRBD2 TRBV5-4 CASSTGLEADTQYF TGTGCCAGCAGCACCGGACTAGAAGCAGATACGCAGTATTTT
15 few TRBJ1-5 - TRBV29-1 CSVAVTAGPNQPQHF TGCAGCGTTGCGGTAACGGCCGGGCCCAATCAGCCCCAGCATTTT
12 few TRBJ2-5 TRBD1 TRBV10-3 CAIQGARETQYF TGTGCCATTCAGGGGGCGCGGGAGACCCAGTACTTC
14 many TRBJ1-1 TRBD1 TRBV7-2 CASSSRGLSAEAFF TGTGCCAGCAGTAGTAGGGGGCTGAGCGCTGAAGCTTTCTTT
14 few TRBJ2-1 - TRBV6-1 CATERWQAYNEQFF TGTGCCACCGAACGATGGCAGGCCTACAATGAGCAGTTCTTC
12 few TRBJ1-1 - TRBV2 CASSITGNEAFF TGTGCCAGCAGTATTACGGGGAATGAAGCTTTCTTT
13 - TRBJ2-1 TRBD2 TRBV30 CAWSSGLVNEQFF TGTGCCTGGAGTTCGGGACTAGTGAATGAGCAGTTCTTC
13 few TRBJ1-2 - TRBV5-1 CASSQDSGYGYTF TGCGCCAGCAGCCAGGACAGCGGTTATGGCTACACCTTC
14 many TRBJ2-5 - TRBV7-2 CASTPGRYPETQYF TGTGCCAGCACTCCGGGACGCTACCCGGAGACCCAGTACTTC
17 few TRBJ2-2 - TRBV4-1 CASSQVPPRDGTGELFF TGCGCCAGCAGCCAAGTGCCCCCCAGGGACGGCACCGGGGAGCTGTTTTTT
16 - TRBJ2-5 TRBD2 TRBV18 CASSPRAAGVQETQYF TGTGCCAGCTCACCTCGGGCAGCGGGGGTCCAAGAGACCCAGTACTTC
15 few TRBJ2-3 TRBD1 TRBV11-3 CASSSDREFSDTQYF TGTGCCAGCAGCTCGGACAGGGAGTTTTCAGATACGCAGTATTTT
14 - TRBJ1-5 TRBD1 TRBV14 CASSPTGGSQPQHF TGTGCCAGCAGCCCGACAGGGGGAAGCCAGCCCCAGCATTTT
13 - TRBJ2-2 - TRBV19 CASRFPPTGELFF TGTGCCAGTAGATTTCCCCCGACCGGGGAGCTGTTTTTT
14 - TRBJ2-1 - TRBV6-1 CASSEAGALPEQFF TGTGCCAGCAGTGAAGCGGGAGCTTTGCCTGAGCAGTTCTTC
13 - TRBJ1-5 - TRBV4-3 CASSQDKGQPQHF TGCGCCAGCAGCCAAGATAAAGGTCAGCCCCAGCATTTT
14 - TRBJ1-1 - TRBV7-9 CASSLRQAGTEAFF TGTGCCAGCAGCCTACGGCAGGCCGGGACTGAAGCTTTCTTT
14 - TRBJ2-5 - TRBV11-2 CASSVRTAQETQYF TGTGCCAGCAGCGTGAGGACAGCCCAAGAGACCCAGTACTTC
13 - TRBJ2-3 - TRBV11-2 CASSFRGTDTQYF TGTGCCAGCAGCTTCCGAGGGACAGATACGCAGTATTTT
14 few TRBJ2-7 TRBD2 TRBV11-2 CASNLAGAYYEQYF TGTGCCAGCAACCTAGCGGGGGCGTACTACGAGCAGTACTTC
15 - TRBJ2-3 - TRBV12-5 CASGLGISKTDTQYF TGTGCTAGTGGTTTGGGTATCAGTAAAACAGATACGCAGTATTTT
14 few TRBJ2-1 - TRBV27 CASSLKGLYNEQFF TGTGCCAGCAGTTTGAAGGGACTTTACAATGAGCAGTTCTTC
16 few TRBJ2-3 TRBD2 TRBV5-1 CASSTTSGHSTDTQYF TGCGCCAGCAGCACAACTAGCGGGCATAGCACAGATACGCAGTATTTT
13 - TRBJ2-5 - TRBV11-3 CASSFSAQETQYF TGTGCCAGCAGCTTTTCAGCCCAAGAGACCCAGTACTTC
14 few TRBJ2-1 - TRBV10-3 CAIRDGIGDNEQFF TGTGCCATCAGAGACGGAATTGGGGACAATGAGCAGTTCTTC
16 few TRBJ2-1 TRBD2 TRBV4-3 CASSQYSGGAYNEQFF TGCGCCAGCAGCCAATATAGCGGGGGGGCCTACAATGAGCAGTTCTTC
16 - TRBJ2-3 TRBD1 TRBV27 CASSSPRGQGRNTQYF TGTGCCAGCAGTTCACCCCGGGGACAGGGAAGGAATACGCAGTATTTT
13 - TRBJ2-7 - TRBV5-6 CASSLESPYEQYF TGTGCCAGCAGCTTGGAGTCGCCTTACGAGCAGTACTTC
14 - TRBJ2-3 - TRBV6-5 CASSRTLAGDTQYF TGTGCCAGCAGTCGTACACTAGCAGGAGATACGCAGTATTTT
14 - TRBJ2-1 - TRBV12-5 CASGASDGSNEQFF TGTGCTAGTGGAGCGTCGGACGGATCCAATGAGCAGTTCTTC
14 many TRBJ1-1 - TRBV19 CASEGGRRATEAFF TGTGCCAGCGAAGGGGGGCGTCGTGCCACTGAAGCTTTCTTT
17 few TRBJ2-3 - TRBV7-2 CASSLGLRGSLADTQYF TGTGCCAGCAGCTTAGGTCTGAGGGGTTCGCTGGCAGATACGCAGTATTTT
19 - TRBJ1-6 - TRBV19 CASSIDLGTNGADNSPLHF TGTGCCAGTAGTATAGATCTTGGAACTAATGGGGCCGATAATTCACCCCTCCACTTT
11 few TRBJ2-3 - TRBV19 CASSTADTQYF TGTGCCAGTAGCACGGCAGATACGCAGTATTTT
16 - TRBJ2-3 - TRBV5-4 CASSLVRDSSTDTQYF TGTGCCAGCAGCTTGGTTCGCGACAGCTCCACAGATACGCAGTATTTT
14 - TRBJ1-2 TRBD1 TRBV7-6 CASRPGTGPSGYTF TGTGCCAGCAGACCCGGGACAGGGCCTTCTGGCTACACCTTC
15 - TRBJ2-7 - TRBV18 CASSPYEGRVNEQYF TGTGCCAGCTCACCATATGAAGGCAGGGTCAACGAGCAGTACTTC
13 few TRBJ2-7 TRBD1 TRBV10-3 CATRDRSSYEQYF TGTGCCACAAGGGACAGGAGCTCCTACGAGCAGTACTTC
14 - TRBJ2-1 TRBD2 TRBV7-6 CASSREAIIGNLFF TGTGCCAGCAGCCGGGAGGCAATAATCGGCAACCTGTTCTTC
14 - TRBJ2-1 TRBD1 TRBV10-3 CAISGTGEYNEQFF TGTGCCATCAGTGGGACAGGGGAATACAATGAGCAGTTCTTC
11 few TRBJ1-4 - TRBV5-1 CASSDSVSLFF TGCGCCAGCAGCGATTCAGTGTCTCTGTTTTTT
15 - TRBJ2-1 TRBD1 TRBV6-5 CASSYDRDSYNEQFF TGTGCCAGCAGTTACGACAGGGACTCCTACAATGAGCAGTTCTTC
15 - TRBJ2-7 TRBD2 TRBV4-2 CASSRSGGGSYEQYF TGTGCCAGCAGCCGAAGCGGGGGGGGCTCCTACGAGCAGTACTTC
11 few TRBJ2-1 - TRBV5-6 CASSLWDEQFF TGTGCCAGCAGCTTGTGGGATGAGCAGTTCTTC
14 few TRBJ2-3 TRBD1 TRBV7-2 CASSGTGGADTQYF TGTGCCAGCAGCGGGACAGGGGGCGCAGATACGCAGTATTTT
13 - TRBJ2-2 - TRBV30 CAWSTSTAGELFF TGTGCCTGGAGTACTAGTACCGCTGGGGAGCTGTTTTTT
13 - TRBJ2-7 - TRBV6-5 CASRLGQAYEQYF TGTGCCAGCCGGCTGGGGCAGGCTTACGAGCAGTACTTC
14 - TRBJ1-6 - TRBV7-2 CASRPGVDNSPLHF TGTGCCAGCAGGCCAGGGGTCGATAATTCACCCCTCCACTTT